This is a list of T cell receptor beta chains from one sample in a study of T cell responses to AZD1222 COVID-19 vaccine. Produced via immunoSEQ multiplex PCR; TCRdb's table is partial and in-frame only. The sample has approximately 190,000 clones, approximately 91% seen once. Sequencing used peripheral blood, obtained on day 0 of AZD1222 vaccination. The receptor source for this set is an adult in good health. Both conserved end residues are part of each CDR3. D genes are given only for firm matches. Clone sizes are given selectively: once, few, many, or a class where the clone is expanded.

v_call: TRBV3-1/TRBV3-2; j_call: TRBJ2-1; d_call: NA; clone_size: NA; cdr3_aa: CASSQDGLGLMNEQFF; cdr3_nt: TGTGCCAGCAGCCAAGATGGGTTGGGACTTATGAATGAGCAGTTCTTC
v_call: TRBV6-2/TRBV6-3; j_call: TRBJ1-6; d_call: TRBD1; clone_size: NA; cdr3_aa: CASSTERQGATYNSPLHF; cdr3_nt: TGTGCCAGCAGCACGGAGCGTCAGGGGGCCACCTATAATTCACCCCTCCACTTT
v_call: TRBV6-5; j_call: TRBJ1-3; d_call: NA; clone_size: NA; cdr3_aa: CASSSPGSGNTIYF; cdr3_nt: TGTGCCAGCAGTTCTCCGGGGTCGGGAAACACCATATATTTT
v_call: TRBV27; j_call: TRBJ1-4; d_call: NA; clone_size: NA; cdr3_aa: CASSTNPATNEKLFF; cdr3_nt: TGTGCCAGCAGTACTAATCCGGCAACTAATGAAAAACTGTTTTTT
v_call: TRBV7-9; j_call: TRBJ1-6; d_call: NA; clone_size: NA; cdr3_aa: CASSPESAPLHF; cdr3_nt: TGTGCCAGCAGCCCAGAATCAGCACCCCTCCACTTT
v_call: TRBV27; j_call: TRBJ1-5; d_call: NA; clone_size: NA; cdr3_aa: CASSLGAGRPQHF; cdr3_nt: TGTGCCAGCAGTTTAGGGGCAGGGAGGCCCCAGCATTTT
v_call: TRBV19; j_call: TRBJ1-6; d_call: TRBD1; clone_size: NA; cdr3_aa: CASSIARTGRSPLHF; cdr3_nt: TGTGCCAGTAGTATAGCAAGGACAGGACGATCACCCCTCCACTTT
v_call: TRBV18; j_call: TRBJ1-1; d_call: TRBD1; clone_size: NA; cdr3_aa: CASSPLRGRGTEAFF; cdr3_nt: TGTGCCAGCTCACCACTAAGGGGGCGAGGCACTGAAGCTTTCTTT
v_call: TRBV7-8; j_call: TRBJ1-3; d_call: TRBD1; clone_size: once; cdr3_aa: CASSINQGVVGGNTIYF; cdr3_nt: TGTGCCAGCAGCATAAATCAGGGGGTGGTAGGTGGAAACACCATATATTTT
v_call: TRBV6-5; j_call: TRBJ2-7; d_call: TRBD1; clone_size: NA; cdr3_aa: CASSTDRGAYEQYF; cdr3_nt: TGTGCCAGCAGTACGGACAGGGGCGCCTACGAGCAGTACTTC
v_call: TRBV18; j_call: TRBJ1-3; d_call: NA; clone_size: NA; cdr3_aa: CASSPPGFRGGNTIYF; cdr3_nt: TGTGCCAGCTCACCACCGGGCTTTCGAGGTGGAAACACCATATATTTT
v_call: TRBV9; j_call: TRBJ2-3; d_call: NA; clone_size: NA; cdr3_aa: CASSAPLGLEADTQYF; cdr3_nt: TGTGCCAGCAGCGCCCCCCTAGGGCTAGAGGCAGATACGCAGTATTTT
v_call: TRBV2; j_call: TRBJ1-2; d_call: NA; clone_size: NA; cdr3_aa: CASSRDAPSGYTF; cdr3_nt: TGTGCCAGCAGTCGGGACGCCCCCTCTGGCTACACCTTC
v_call: TRBV2; j_call: TRBJ1-4; d_call: NA; clone_size: few; cdr3_aa: CASSESVRTNEKLFF; cdr3_nt: TGTGCCAGCAGTGAATCGGTTAGGACTAATGAAAAACTGTTTTTT
v_call: TRBV19; j_call: TRBJ1-2; d_call: NA; clone_size: few; cdr3_aa: CASSFPGGPRDGYTF; cdr3_nt: TGTGCCAGTAGTTTCCCGGGGGGGCCGAGAGACGGCTACACCTTC
v_call: TRBV7-8; j_call: TRBJ2-4; d_call: TRBD1; clone_size: NA; cdr3_aa: CASSLTTGGLAKNIQYF; cdr3_nt: TGTGCCAGCAGCTTGACAACAGGGGGCCTAGCCAAAAACATTCAGTACTTC
v_call: TRBV20-1; j_call: TRBJ2-2; d_call: TRBD2; clone_size: NA; cdr3_aa: CSASLAGGTGELFF; cdr3_nt: TGCAGTGCTAGTTTAGCGGGAGGGACCGGGGAGCTGTTTTTT
v_call: TRBV7-9; j_call: TRBJ1-1; d_call: NA; clone_size: NA; cdr3_aa: CASSYSSAEAFF; cdr3_nt: TGTGCCAGCAGCTATTCGAGCGCTGAAGCTTTCTTT
v_call: TRBV5-6; j_call: TRBJ1-1; d_call: NA; clone_size: NA; cdr3_aa: CASSLGGHNTEAFF; cdr3_nt: TGTGCCAGCAGCTTGGGGGGGCACAACACTGAAGCTTTCTTT
v_call: TRBV19; j_call: TRBJ2-3; d_call: TRBD1; clone_size: once; cdr3_aa: CASSWTGPFRGTDTQYF; cdr3_nt: TGTGCCAGTAGTTGGACAGGGCCATTTAGGGGGACAGATACGCAGTATTTT
v_call: TRBV2; j_call: TRBJ2-1; d_call: NA; clone_size: NA; cdr3_aa: CASREYNEQFF; cdr3_nt: TGTGCCAGCAGGGAATACAATGAGCAGTTCTTC
v_call: TRBV24-1; j_call: TRBJ2-5; d_call: NA; clone_size: NA; cdr3_aa: CATSDLETQYF; cdr3_nt: TGTGCCACCAGTGACCTGGAGACCCAGTACTTC
v_call: TRBV9; j_call: TRBJ2-7; d_call: TRBD1; clone_size: NA; cdr3_aa: CASSVTGQGIYEQYF; cdr3_nt: TGTGCCAGCAGCGTTACGGGACAGGGGATCTACGAGCAGTACTTC
v_call: TRBV5-1; j_call: TRBJ2-5; d_call: TRBD1; clone_size: NA; cdr3_aa: CASSLAGTGKETQYF; cdr3_nt: TGCGCCAGCAGCTTGGCCGGGACAGGGAAGGAGACCCAGTACTTC
v_call: TRBV11-1; j_call: TRBJ2-4; d_call: TRBD1; clone_size: NA; cdr3_aa: CASRPGTGQEDIQYF; cdr3_nt: TGTGCCAGCAGACCAGGGACAGGGCAGGAGGACATTCAGTACTTC
v_call: TRBV27; j_call: TRBJ2-7; d_call: NA; clone_size: once; cdr3_aa: CASSLGPLDEQYF; cdr3_nt: TGTGCCAGCAGTTTAGGTCCCCTGGACGAGCAGTACTTC
v_call: TRBV5-1; j_call: TRBJ2-7; d_call: TRBD2; clone_size: NA; cdr3_aa: CASSSTSGGLGEQYF; cdr3_nt: TGCGCCAGCAGCTCGACTAGCGGGGGCTTGGGGGAGCAGTACTTC
v_call: TRBV7-2; j_call: TRBJ2-1; d_call: NA; clone_size: NA; cdr3_aa: CASSLSGGRYNEQFF; cdr3_nt: TGTGCCAGCAGCTTAAGTGGGGGCCGCTACAATGAGCAGTTCTTC
v_call: TRBV7-3; j_call: TRBJ2-1; d_call: NA; clone_size: NA; cdr3_aa: CASAAPGAVEQFF; cdr3_nt: TGTGCCAGCGCCGCCCCGGGGGCCGTTGAGCAGTTCTTC
v_call: TRBV7-9; j_call: TRBJ2-2; d_call: TRBD1; clone_size: NA; cdr3_aa: CPTPHDRGAANTGELFF; cdr3_nt: TGCCCCACCCCCCACGACAGGGGGGCGGCGAACACCGGGGAGCTGTTTTTT
v_call: TRBV24-1; j_call: TRBJ2-1; d_call: NA; clone_size: NA; cdr3_aa: CATSGLAWSHNEQFF; cdr3_nt: TGTGCCACCAGTGGGTTAGCTTGGTCGCACAATGAGCAGTTCTTC
v_call: TRBV4-3; j_call: TRBJ1-2; d_call: NA; clone_size: NA; cdr3_aa: CASSLRIAGIESNYGYTF; cdr3_nt: TGCGCCAGCAGCCTACGTATCGCCGGGATCGAAAGTAACTATGGCTACACCTTC
v_call: TRBV5-6; j_call: TRBJ2-7; d_call: TRBD2; clone_size: NA; cdr3_aa: CASSLPGLAPYEQYF; cdr3_nt: TGTGCCAGCAGCCTCCCGGGACTAGCACCCTACGAGCAGTACTTC
v_call: TRBV28; j_call: TRBJ1-5; d_call: NA; clone_size: NA; cdr3_aa: CASSWTEPNQPQHF; cdr3_nt: TGTGCCAGCAGTTGGACAGAGCCGAATCAGCCCCAGCATTTT
v_call: TRBV29-1; j_call: TRBJ2-7; d_call: TRBD1; clone_size: NA; cdr3_aa: CSILGQGNEQYF; cdr3_nt: TGCAGCATCCTCGGACAGGGGAACGAGCAGTACTTC
v_call: TRBV14; j_call: TRBJ2-1; d_call: NA; clone_size: few; cdr3_aa: CASSQEYSFNEQFF; cdr3_nt: TGTGCCAGCAGCCAAGAGTACTCTTTCAATGAGCAGTTCTTC
v_call: TRBV7-2; j_call: TRBJ1-1; d_call: NA; clone_size: NA; cdr3_aa: CASSSQGGSLNTEAFF; cdr3_nt: TGTGCCAGCAGCTCCCAGGGCGGCAGCTTGAACACTGAAGCTTTCTTT
v_call: TRBV7-2; j_call: TRBJ1-6; d_call: NA; clone_size: NA; cdr3_aa: CASSFRSSYNSPLHF; cdr3_nt: TGTGCCAGCAGCTTTCGGAGCTCCTATAATTCACCCCTCCACTTT
v_call: TRBV11-1; j_call: TRBJ2-7; d_call: TRBD2; clone_size: NA; cdr3_aa: CASSPLAGDAYEQYF; cdr3_nt: TGTGCCAGCAGTCCACTAGCGGGAGATGCCTACGAGCAGTACTTC
v_call: TRBV3-1/TRBV3-2; j_call: TRBJ1-2; d_call: NA; clone_size: NA; cdr3_aa: CASSTSRSSNYGYTF; cdr3_nt: TGTGCCAGCAGCACCTCCAGGAGCTCTAACTATGGCTACACCTTC
v_call: TRBV5-1; j_call: TRBJ2-3; d_call: NA; clone_size: NA; cdr3_aa: CASSQNRNQGWADTQYF; cdr3_nt: TGCGCCAGCAGCCAAAATAGAAATCAGGGATGGGCAGATACGCAGTATTTT
v_call: TRBV2; j_call: TRBJ2-1; d_call: TRBD2; clone_size: NA; cdr3_aa: CASGRTSGVPGEQFF; cdr3_nt: TGTGCCAGCGGAAGGACTAGCGGCGTCCCTGGGGAGCAGTTCTTC
v_call: TRBV9; j_call: TRBJ2-6; d_call: NA; clone_size: NA; cdr3_aa: CASSVAPGRSSGANVLTF; cdr3_nt: TGTGCCAGCAGCGTTGCCCCGGGGAGGAGCTCTGGGGCCAACGTCCTGACTTTC
v_call: TRBV11-2; j_call: TRBJ2-1; d_call: TRBD2; clone_size: NA; cdr3_aa: CASSSPRGAGDVEQFF; cdr3_nt: TGTGCCAGCAGCTCCCCTCGCGGCGCGGGAGACGTTGAGCAGTTCTTC
v_call: TRBV7-9; j_call: TRBJ1-1; d_call: TRBD1; clone_size: NA; cdr3_aa: CASSADRVLKTEAFF; cdr3_nt: TGTGCCAGCAGCGCGGACAGGGTGTTGAAAACTGAAGCTTTCTTT
v_call: TRBV5-5; j_call: TRBJ1-5; d_call: NA; clone_size: NA; cdr3_aa: CASSPGGLEPQHF; cdr3_nt: TGTGCCAGCAGCCCGGGGGGCCTGGAGCCCCAGCATTTT
v_call: TRBV4-1; j_call: TRBJ1-3; d_call: NA; clone_size: NA; cdr3_aa: CASSQPSEGTLSGNTIYF; cdr3_nt: TGCGCCAGCAGCCAACCAAGTGAAGGGACACTCTCTGGAAACACCATATATTTT
v_call: TRBV4-2; j_call: TRBJ2-1; d_call: TRBD2; clone_size: NA; cdr3_aa: CASSPTSGMFYNEQFF; cdr3_nt: TGTGCCAGCAGCCCGACTAGCGGGATGTTCTACAATGAGCAGTTCTTC
v_call: TRBV4-2; j_call: TRBJ1-2; d_call: NA; clone_size: NA; cdr3_aa: CASSQPGGGGNYGYTF; cdr3_nt: TGTGCCAGCAGCCAACCGGGGGGAGGGGGAAACTATGGCTACACCTTC
v_call: TRBV7-2; j_call: TRBJ1-6; d_call: TRBD1; clone_size: once; cdr3_aa: CASSPQGAGSSPLHF; cdr3_nt: TGTGCCAGCAGCCCCCAGGGGGCGGGCTCTTCACCCCTCCACTTT